These 15 T cell receptor beta chains came from one sample sequenced in a study of cytomegalovirus exposure and HLA in healthy donors. The PCR contained 60 Vbeta and 13 Jbeta primers. Method: immunoSEQ multiplex PCR; TCRdb's copy keeps in-frame clones and lacks some. The sample has 150,000 to 200,000 clones, roughly 85% seen once; the top ten hold approximately 8.5%. The sequencing input was PBMCs. These receptors came from a man younger than 30 in good health and CMV-seropositive.

The chain is built from TRBV6-1 and TRBJ1-2, with 7 positions matching TRBD1. This CDR3 region has 14 residues. V trimming: 5 bases; J trimming: 6 bases; junction bases outside the gene matches: 9. Germline CDR1 reads MNHNS; CDR2 reads SASEGT. CDR3 in DNA: TGTGCCAGCAGTACCCGACAGGGAAGGGATGGCTACACCTTC. Amino acid sequence: CASSTRQGRDGYTF.

The chain recombines TRBV2 with TRBJ1-4, with 9 bases lining up with TRBD1. The V gene end was trimmed by 5 bases and the J gene end by 8 bases; junction bases not matched to a gene: 15. Germline V CDR1 and CDR2: SNHLY, FYNNEI. The CDR3 is 17 amino acids. CDR3 sequence reads: CASSNRGLQRFWEKLFF. DNA of the CDR3: TGTGCCAGCAGTAACAGGGGGCTCCAGAGGTTTTGGGAAAAACTGTTTTTT.

The chain carries TRBV15 and TRBJ1-5, with a tentative D call TRBD1 (5 bases). Germline V CDR1 and CDR2: LNHNV, YYDKDF (reference sequence). Trimming left V 6 bases short and J 7 bases short, with 19 bases between. The CDR3 runs to 15 residues. The CDR3 sequence: CATRSAVAGKQPQHF. CDR3 DNA sequence: TGTGCCACCAGGTCGGCGGTCGCAGGGAAACAGCCCCAGCATTTT. The complete variable domain, with remaining parts taken from reference TRBV15 and TRBJ1-5, reads DAMVIQNPRYQVTQFGKPVTLSCSQTLNHNVMYWYQQKSSQAPKLLFHYYDKDFNNEADTPDNFQSRRPNTSFCFLDIRSPGLGDTAMYLCATRSAVAGKQPQHFGDGTRLSIL.

The rearrangement uses TRBV2 and TRBJ2-7; 8 nucleotides align to TRBD1. Germline values: CDR1 SNHLY, CDR2 FYNNEI. The CDR3 totals 14 residues. The junction had 6 bases not matched to a gene; V was cut back by 3 bases and J by 5 bases. DNA for the CDR3: TGTGCCAGCAGTGATCCGGGACAGGCGGACGAGCAGTACTTC. Translation gives CASSDPGQADEQYF.

The chain is built from TRBV28 and TRBJ2-2; 11 bases agree with TRBD2. The trim removed 4 bases at V and 0 bases at J, leaving 7 bases unmatched. This CDR3 comprises 18 residues. CDR1 is MDHEN, CDR2 SYDVKM, per germline. The CDR3: CASSSLRLAGSNTGELFF. The CDR3 DNA is TGTGCCAGCAGTTCTCTGAGACTAGCGGGATCGAACACCGGGGAGCTGTTTTTT.

The chain is built from TRBV11-2 and TRBJ2-7; D may be TRBD2 (6 bases). Germline lookup yields CDR1 SGHAT and CDR2 FQNNGV. V lost 5 bases and J 3 bases, leaving 14 bases between the germline ends. CDR3 length: 14 residues. The CDR3 DNA reads TGTGCCAGCAGCACACGACTAGGACTCTACGAGCAGTACTTC. Its translation is CASSTRLGLYEQYF. The whole variable domain, filled in from reference TRBV11-2 and TRBJ2-7, reads EAGVAQSPRYKIIEKRQSVAFWCNPISGHATLYWYQQILGQGPKLLIQFQNNGVVDDSQLPKDRFSAERLKGVDSTLKIQPAKLEDSAVYLCASSTRLGLYEQYFGPGTRLTVT.

This clone was observed once. The rearrangement uses TRBV18 and TRBJ2-5; 7 positions agree with TRBD1. V shed 3 bases and J 0 bases; nucleotides not matched to a gene: 16. Per the germline V gene, CDR1 is KGHSH and CDR2 is LQKENI. The CDR3 sequence is 19 residues long. The CDR3 DNA is TGTGCCAGCTCACCCACTGACAGGGTGGACAACACTTACCAAGAGACCCAGTACTTC. Its protein is CASSPTDRVDNTYQETQYF.

The gene calls are TRBV6-5 and TRBJ1-5; D gene ambiguous. The V end was cut by 1 base, the J end by 0 bases, with 4 bases between. The CDR3 runs to 14 residues. The germline gives CDR1 MNHEY, CDR2 SVGAGI. The CDR3 DNA is TGTGCCAGCAGTTACTATTATAGCAATCAGCCCCAGCATTTT. Translated: CASSYYYSNQPQHF.

In its sample, this clone was seen a few times. V usage is TRBV7-3 and J usage is TRBJ1-1, with D hard to call. Deletions cut 3 bases from V and 8 bases from J, with 10 bases between. CDR3 length: 12 residues. Germline V gene data show CDR1 as SGHTA and CDR2 as FQGTGA. CDR3 sequence reads: CASSFRTEEAFF. The DNA for the CDR3 is TGTGCCAGCAGCTTTAGAACAGAGGAAGCTTTCTTT.

This chain links TRBV9 with TRBJ1-1; TRBD1 matches at 8 bases. Per the germline V gene, CDR1 is SGDLS and CDR2 is YYNGEE. Trimming at V came to 7 bases and at J to 8 bases, leaving 13 bases not matched to a gene. This CDR3 has 14 residues. DNA of the CDR3: TGTGCCAGCCGAGGGGGGACAGGATCGTCGGAAGCTTTCTTT. It codes for CASRGGTGSSEAFF.

The sample holds one count of this clone. This same CDR3 is encoded by further DNA sequences in the sample. The CDR3 bases are TGCAGCGTTTCCGGTACTATAACTGAAGCTTTCTTT. Its translation is CSVSGTITEAFF. V gene TRBV29-1 combines with J gene TRBJ1-1; D gene unclear. V lost 5 bases, J lost 5 bases, and 12 bases lay in between. Germline V gene lookup returns CDR1 SQVTM and CDR2 ANQGSEA. The CDR3 is 12 amino acids.

The chain joins TRBV5-8 to TRBJ2-1, with D unclear. Germline V gene data show CDR1 as SGHTS and CDR2 as YDEGEE. The CDR3 consists of 14 residues. Trimming shortened V by 0 bases and J by 3 bases, and 7 bases separated the two germline ends. The CDR3 loop reads CASSLGGSYNEQFF. CDR3 nucleotide sequence: TGTGCCAGCAGCTTGGGCGGTAGCTACAATGAGCAGTTCTTC.

CDR3 residues: CASSLAAGSYEQYF. In DNA form, the CDR3 reads TGTGCCAGCAGCTTAGCGGCAGGCTCCTACGAGCAGTACTTC. The chain couples TRBV7-9 to TRBJ2-7; D not resolved. The ends were cut back, 0 bases at V and 0 bases at J, with 6 bases in the middle. The CDR3 is made up of 14 amino acids. Germline loops: CDR1 SEHNR, CDR2 FQNEAQ (reference sequence).

This clone showed up just once. The V and J genes are TRBV13 and TRBJ2-7; D possibly corresponds to TRBD1 (5 bases). Per germline, CDR1 PRHDT and CDR2 FYEKMQ (reference sequence). The germline V and J ends were trimmed by 5 bases and 7 bases, with 12 bases remaining between them. The CDR3 length is 12 residues. This CDR3 is CASSRGQEEQYF. In DNA form, the CDR3 reads TGTGCCAGCAGCCGCGGACAAGAAGAGCAGTACTTC.

The J gene is TRBJ1-2, the V gene TRBV19, with 7 bases that match TRBD1. The junction had 8 bases not matched to a gene; V was cut back by 3 bases and J by 7 bases. The CDR3 extends over 14 amino acids. Germline values: CDR1 LNHDA, CDR2 SQIVND (reference sequence). The CDR3 loop reads CASSILQPGGGYTF. The CDR3 nucleotides are TGTGCCAGTAGTATTCTTCAGCCAGGGGGTGGCTACACCTTC. Full variable domain (rest looked up from reference TRBV19 and TRBJ1-2): DGGITQSPKYLFRKEGQNVTLSCEQNLNHDAMYWYRQDPGQGLRLIYYSQIVNDFQKGDIAEGYSVSREKKESFPLTVTSAQKNPTAFYLCASSILQPGGGYTFGSGTRLTVV.